The next 27 T cell receptor beta chains were all read from a single sample in a study of chemoradiotherapy in HPV16-positive cancers. The method was immunoSEQ multiplex PCR; TCRdb's version includes in-frame clones alone and lacks a portion of them. Of more than 13,000 clones listed, 85% to 90% were seen once; the top ten hold about 3.5%. The specimen comprised blood, sampled from a patient who underwent chemoradiotherapy. The origin of the receptors is a human donor with HPV-associated anogenital cancer.

V usage is TRBV6-4 and J usage is TRBJ1-6; D might be TRBD1 (6 bases). This CDR3 is built from 14 residues. Germline V gene data show CDR1 as MRHNA and CDR2 as SNTAGT. V was clipped by 5 bases and J by 7 bases, with 12 bases between them. CDR3 residues: CASSSTGNNSPLHF. As DNA, the CDR3 is TGTGCCAGCAGTTCCACAGGGAACAATTCACCCCTCCACTTT.

This clone occurred once. The chain links TRBV28 to TRBJ1-2; D is ambiguous. Looked up from germline, CDR1 is MDHEN and CDR2 is SYDVKM. This CDR3 contains 13 residues. V was cut by 6 bases and J by 4 bases, with 12 bases left in between. CDR3: CASRMDGGYGYTF. The CDR3 DNA sequence: TGTGCCAGCAGGATGGACGGAGGCTATGGCTACACCTTC.

This chain joins TRBV10-3 and TRBJ1-5; maybe TRBD1 (5 bases). This CDR3 contains 14 residues. Germline V lookup: CDR1 ENHRY, CDR2 SYGVKD. V was shortened by 2 bases and J by 1 base, with 6 bases between the two germline ends. CDR3 residues: CAISEGGSNQPQHF. The CDR3 DNA reads TGTGCCATCAGTGAGGGGGGAAGCAATCAGCCCCAGCATTTT.

This clone has just one count. This rearrangement joins TRBV5-6 to TRBJ2-7; the match to TRBD1 covers 9 bases. CDR3 size: 17 residues. J lost 0 bases, V lost 2 bases, and 9 bases had no gene match. The germline V gene encodes CDR1 SGHDT and CDR2 YYEEEE. CDR3 sequence: CASSFGTGSITSYEQYF. As DNA, the CDR3 is TGTGCCAGCAGCTTCGGGACAGGGAGTATAACCTCCTACGAGCAGTACTTC.

This sequence joins TRBV19 and TRBJ2-7; D is perhaps TRBD1 (6 bases). The germline gives CDR1 LNHDA, CDR2 SQIVND (reference sequence). The CDR3 loop spans 15 amino acids. V lost 4 bases and J 6 bases, leaving 19 bases between the germline ends. CDR3 loop: CASSTPGVGAGEQYF. The CDR3, as DNA: TGTGCCAGTAGTACGCCGGGTGTGGGGGCGGGCGAGCAGTACTTC.

V is TRBV9 and J is TRBJ2-5; 9 bases agree with TRBD1. Germline V CDR1 and CDR2: SGDLS, YYNGEE. The CDR3 extends over 16 amino acids. V gave up 7 bases and J gave up 4 bases; unmatched junction bases: 14. The CDR3 reads CASYGRDRVWGETQYF. CDR3 in DNA: TGTGCCAGCTACGGACGGGACAGGGTTTGGGGAGAGACCCAGTACTTC. Drawing the rest from reference TRBV9 and TRBJ2-5, the complete variable domain is DSGVTQTPKHLITATGQRVTLRCSPRSGDLSVYWYQQSLDQGLQFLIQYYNGEERAKGNILERFSAQQFPDLHSELNLSSLELGDSALYFCASYGRDRVWGETQYFGPGTRLLVL.

The rearrangement links TRBV2 to TRBJ2-2; D not certain. The CDR3 has 13 residues. The V and J ends lost 4 bases and 8 bases respectively, with 11 bases between them. Per germline, CDR1 SNHLY and CDR2 FYNNEI. As DNA, the CDR3 is TGTGCCAGCAGTGTGTATAGGTTAGGGGAGCTGTTTTTT. Translated, it gives CASSVYRLGELFF.

The chain couples TRBV2 to TRBJ1-5; TRBD1 agrees at 8 bases. Germline V gene data show CDR1 as SNHLY and CDR2 as FYNNEI. Trimming took 4 bases from V and 3 from J; bases not matched to a gene: 2. The CDR3 totals 14 residues. CDR3 loop: CASSVQGVNQPQHF. The CDR3 bases are TGTGCCAGCAGTGTACAGGGGGTCAATCAGCCCCAGCATTTT.

As DNA, the CDR3 is TGTGCCAGCAGCTTAGTGGTGTGGGGGGAGCTGTTTTTT. It yields the protein CASSLVVWGELFF. This rearrangement joins TRBV7-2 to TRBJ2-2; no firm D call. The CDR3 runs to 13 residues. With 1 base removed from V and 8 bases from J, the gap between germline ends came to 8 bases. Per germline, CDR1 SGHTA and CDR2 FQGNSA.

This sequence joins TRBV28 and TRBJ1-3, with a weak D call TRBD1 (5 bases). CDR1 and CDR2 (germline): MDHEN, SYDVKM. V lost 4 bases, J lost 4 bases, and 14 bases lay in between. CDR3 size: 15 residues. The CDR3 sequence is CASSSGTKPGNTIYF. DNA for the CDR3: TGTGCCAGCAGTTCCGGGACCAAACCGGGAAACACCATATATTTT.

The chain links TRBV7-2 to TRBJ1-5; no clear D. The CDR3 loop spans 14 amino acids. Per germline, CDR1 SGHTA and CDR2 FQGNSA. The V and J ends lost 1 base and 3 bases respectively, with 7 bases between them. Here the CDR3 DNA reads TGTGCCAGCAGCTTAGGCAGCCCCAATCAGCCCCAGCATTTT. Protein: CASSLGSPNQPQHF.

The chain joins TRBV5-1 to TRBJ1-4, with TRBD1 identical over 8 bases. The germline gives CDR1 SGHRS, CDR2 YFSETQ. J lost 5 bases, V lost 3 bases, and 3 bases had no gene match. This CDR3 has 14 residues. DNA of the CDR3: TGCGCCAGCAGCTCTCAGGGGGCGAATGAAAAACTGTTTTTT. Its translation is CASSSQGANEKLFF.

This chain joins TRBV5-1 and TRBJ2-7; D unclear. With 3 bases removed from V and 3 bases from J, the gap between germline ends came to 16 bases. The CDR3 is 15 amino acids. Germline lookup yields CDR1 SGHRS and CDR2 YFSETQ. Written as DNA, the CDR3 is TGCGCCAGCAGCTCGCCAGGACCCCTGGGCTACGAGCAGTACTTC. It encodes CASSSPGPLGYEQYF. The full variable domain, in which reference TRBV5-1 and TRBJ2-7 provide the parts outside the CDR3, is KAGVTQTPRYLIKTRGQQVTLSCSPISGHRSVSWYQQTPGQGLQFLFEYFSETQRNKGNFPGRFSGRQFSNSRSEMNVSTLELGDSALYLCASSSPGPLGYEQYFGPGTRLTVT.

CDR3 nucleotides: TGTGCCAGCAGCCGCCGGGCCGCAACCGCTTATAGCAATCAGCCCCAGCATTTT. Encoded protein: CASSRRAATAYSNQPQHF. V usage is TRBV28 and J usage is TRBJ1-5; no reliable D call. Deletions cut 6 bases from V and 0 bases from J, with 21 bases between. The germline V gene has CDR1 MDHEN and CDR2 SYDVKM. The CDR3 runs 18 residues.

This clone was observed a single time. The chain joins TRBV6-5 to TRBJ1-1; 8 nucleotides line up with TRBD1. With V trimmed by 5 bases and J by 2 bases, 4 bases remained unmatched. Germline V gives CDR1 MNHEY, CDR2 SVGAGI. There are 14 residues in the CDR3. CDR3 bases: TGTGCCAGCAGTCCACAGGGGGGAAACACTGAAGCTTTCTTT. It codes for CASSPQGGNTEAFF.

This rearrangement joins TRBV9 to TRBJ1-4, with D uncertain. The CDR3 runs 14 residues. Germline CDR1 SGDLS, CDR2 YYNGEE. The V end lost 0 bases, the J end lost 4 bases, and 7 bases lay between the germline ends. The DNA of the CDR3 is TGTGCCAGCAGCGTAGGACTGAGTAATGAAAAACTGTTTTTT. The encoded protein is CASSVGLSNEKLFF.

The chain carries TRBV7-9 and TRBJ2-5; 8 bases match TRBD1. Judging by the DNA end, TRBJ2-7 fits better; the J call may be wrong. Germline CDR1 SEHNR, CDR2 FQNEAQ (reference sequence). The CDR3 contains 17 residues. The CDR3 DNA reads TGTGCCAGCAGCCCCACGTCCAGTAGACAGGGGACCTACGAGCAGTACTTC. Translated, it gives CASSPTSSRQGTYEQYF.

The V and J genes are TRBV9 and TRBJ1-1; D not certain. With 4 bases removed from V and 10 bases from J, the gap between germline ends came to 8 bases. The germline V gene has CDR1 SGDLS and CDR2 YYNGEE. The CDR3 totals 10 residues. The CDR3: CASSLLRAFF. In nucleotides, the CDR3 is TGTGCCAGCAGCTTATTGAGAGCTTTCTTT. Drawing the rest from reference TRBV9 and TRBJ1-1, the complete variable domain is DSGVTQTPKHLITATGQRVTLRCSPRSGDLSVYWYQQSLDQGLQFLIQYYNGEERAKGNILERFSAQQFPDLHSELNLSSLELGDSALYFCASSLLRAFFGQGTRLTVV.

The V and J genes are TRBV2 and TRBJ2-7, with D maybe TRBD1 (6 bases). Deletions cut 8 bases from V and 3 bases from J, with 14 bases between. In germline, CDR1 is SNHLY, CDR2 FYNNEI. The CDR3 is 13 residues long. CDR3: CASATRQDYEQYF. CDR3 bases: TGTGCCAGCGCGACCCGACAGGACTACGAGCAGTACTTC.

V and J are TRBV5-6 and TRBJ2-7; D not certain. The CDR3 consists of 15 residues. The V gene's germline CDR1 is SGHDT and CDR2 YYEEEE. Trimming cost V 3 bases and J 2 bases, with 15 bases left between them. The CDR3 loop is CASSYSLAWTYEQYF. DNA for the CDR3: TGTGCCAGCAGCTATTCCCTCGCGTGGACCTACGAGCAGTACTTC. The variable domain in full, completed from reference TRBV5-6 and TRBJ2-7, reads DAGVTQSPTHLIKTRGQQVTLRCSPKSGHDTVSWYQQALGQGPQFIFQYYEEEERQRGNFPDRFSGHQFPNYSSELNVNALLLGDSALYLCASSYSLAWTYEQYFGPGTRLTVT.

This chain links TRBV27 with TRBJ1-5; D remains unclear. Trimming took off 10 bases at V and 3 bases at J, with 13 bases between the two ends. CDR1 is MNHEY, CDR2 SMNVEV, per germline (reference sequence). The CDR3 consists of 13 residues. Written as DNA, the CDR3 is TGTGCCACCTCTCTAGGGCCCAATCAGCCCCAGCATTTT. Translation: CATSLGPNQPQHF.

The chain carries TRBV10-3 and TRBJ1-1; the D gene is possibly TRBD1 (5 bases). Germline lookup yields CDR1 ENHRY and CDR2 SYGVKD. V was clipped by 6 bases and J by 1 base, with 9 bases between them. The CDR3 runs to 13 residues. CDR3 in DNA: TGTGCCATCAGGCGGGACGCGAACACTGAAGCTTTCTTT. It yields the protein CAIRRDANTEAFF.

The rearrangement joins TRBV30 to TRBJ1-3; D is unclear. In germline, CDR1 is GTSNPN, CDR2 SVGIG (reference sequence). This CDR3 comprises 11 residues. The ends were cut back, 5 bases at V and 8 bases at J, with 10 bases in the middle. The CDR3 bases are TGTGCCTGGGGGATGACTGACACCATATATTTT. Encoded protein: CAWGMTDTIYF.

The chain joins TRBV6-1 to TRBJ2-4; D possibly uses TRBD1 or TRBD2 (5 bases each). Germline V gene lookup returns CDR1 MNHNS and CDR2 SASEGT. The CDR3 runs 15 residues. The V end was cut by 4 bases, the J end by 7 bases, with 17 bases between. Here the CDR3 reads CASSVAFRGWNIQYF. The DNA for the CDR3 is TGTGCCAGCAGTGTGGCTTTTCGGGGCTGGAACATTCAGTACTTC.

This clone was seen once. The rearrangement joins TRBV7-3 to TRBJ2-2; TRBD1 is a possible D gene (7 bases). V lost 5 bases to trimming and J lost 0 bases, with 10 bases between them. The germline V gene has CDR1 SGHTA and CDR2 FQGTGA. The CDR3 has 15 amino acids. The CDR3 bases are TGTGCCAGCAGCCCAGGGGGGACGAACACCGGGGAGCTGTTTTTT. Translating it yields CASSPGGTNTGELFF.

This sequence joins TRBV15 and TRBJ2-5; no definite D call. The CDR3 loop spans 16 amino acids. Germline assignment: CDR1 LNHNV and CDR2 YYDKDF (reference sequence). V was clipped by 3 bases and J by 4 bases, with 18 bases between them. In nucleotides, the CDR3 is TGTGCCACCAGCAGCTACATACTTAGCCGGCGAGAGACCCAGTACTTC. Translation: CATSSYILSRRETQYF.

This chain joins TRBV13 and TRBJ2-2; D remains ambiguous. Trimming left V 1 base short and J 2 bases short, with 8 bases between. CDR3 length: 15 residues. Germline values: CDR1 PRHDT, CDR2 FYEKMQ (reference sequence). CDR3 DNA sequence: TGTGCCAGCAGCTTAGAGAGGTCTAACACCGGGGAGCTGTTTTTT. Its protein product is CASSLERSNTGELFF. The whole variable domain, filled in from reference TRBV13 and TRBJ2-2, reads AAGVIQSPRHLIKEKRETATLKCYPIPRHDTVYWYQQGPGQDPQFLISFYEKMQSDKGSIPDRFSAQQFSDYHSELNMSSLELGDSALYFCASSLERSNTGELFFGEGSRLTVL.